Below, one TCR beta chain is given with its context. The time point is: after dendritic cell vaccination, including at tumor progression/relapse. Patients had residual fresh-frozen tumor tissue and more than two years of survival data. This specimen belongs to a study of glioma-infiltrating T cells after dendritic cell vaccination. Study in general: Dendritic cell vaccine was injected intradermally three times, biweekly.

Amplification used 60 V beta primers and 13 J beta primers. Profiled with immunoSEQ multiplex PCR; TCRdb holds only in-frame clones, not every one. The sample holds about 24,000 clones, roughly nine tenths seen once. CDR1 is SGHRS and CDR2 is YFSETQ in the germline V gene. The CDR3 has 14 amino acids. V gave up 1 base and J gave up 5 bases; unmatched junction bases: 5. The chain joins TRBV5-1 to TRBJ1-1; TRBD1 agrees at 7 bases. The sequence derives from a human donor with glioblastoma. The source was blood, collected after dendritic cell vaccination. CDR3 loop: CASSLTGARTEAFF. As DNA, the CDR3 is TGCGCCAGCAGCTTGACAGGGGCGAGAACTGAAGCTTTCTTT.